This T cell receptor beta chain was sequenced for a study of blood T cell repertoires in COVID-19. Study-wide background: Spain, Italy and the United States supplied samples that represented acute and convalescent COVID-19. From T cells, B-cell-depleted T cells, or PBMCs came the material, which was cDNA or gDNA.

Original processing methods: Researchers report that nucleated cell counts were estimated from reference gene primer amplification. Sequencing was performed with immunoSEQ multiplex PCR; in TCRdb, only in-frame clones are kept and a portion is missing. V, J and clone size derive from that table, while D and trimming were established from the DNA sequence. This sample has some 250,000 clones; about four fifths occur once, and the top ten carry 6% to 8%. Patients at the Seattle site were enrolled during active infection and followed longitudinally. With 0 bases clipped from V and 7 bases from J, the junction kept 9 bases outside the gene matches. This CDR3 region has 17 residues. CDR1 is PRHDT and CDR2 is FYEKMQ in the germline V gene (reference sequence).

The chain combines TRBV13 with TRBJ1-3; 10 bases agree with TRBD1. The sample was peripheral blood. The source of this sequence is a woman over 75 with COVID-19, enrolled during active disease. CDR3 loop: CASSLGSRTGGRNTIYF. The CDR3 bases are TGTGCCAGCAGCTTAGGCAGCAGGACAGGGGGAAGGAACACCATATATTTT.